In this sample, the clone carrying this TCR beta chain turned up many times. Nobody among the patients had been given any treatment before thyroid surgery. This sample is part of a study of metastatic and nonmetastatic thyroid tumors. TCRdb reanalyzed the PCR reads with MiXCR. The table lists around 41,000 clones, 13% of them singletons. Trimming shortened V by 7 bases and J by 8 bases, and 18 bases separated the two germline ends. Germline values: CDR1 SGHRS, CDR2 YFSETQ. This CDR3 spans 14 amino acids. This sequence joins TRBV5-1 and TRBJ1-4, with D possibly matching TRBD1 (6 bases). This TCR was recovered from a female donor with papillary thyroid cancer or a benign thyroid nodule (not recorded which). Some clones in this sample may be carry-over from other donors' samples. Input material: blood. CDR3 in amino acids: CASGSTGGKEKLFF. Here the CDR3 DNA reads TGCGCCAGCGGCTCGACAGGTGGAAAGGAAAAACTGTTTTTT. The variable domain in full, with the rest retrieved from reference TRBV5-1 and TRBJ1-4, is KAGVTQTPRYLIKTRGQQVTLSCSPISGHRSVSWYQQTPGQGLQFLFEYFSETQRNKGNFPGRFSGRQFSNSRSEMNVSTLELGDSALYLCASGSTGGKEKLFFGSGTQLSVL.